This T cell receptor beta chain emerged from a study of control samples from healthy donors and cancer patients (dated by TCRdb to between 2020 and 2021). For CDR1 and CDR2, the germline V gene lists SGHTS and YDEGEE. The CDR3 starts with the cysteine, ends with the phenylalanine, and has 16 residues. The sequence is cut down to CDR3 DNA, 48 bases in frame from base 1. V ends up 3 bases short and J 8 bases short, with an unmatched junction base count of 8. On this clone: This receptor's antigen is unknown. No qualities accompany the bases; no much larger clone lies one base away.

The library was built by means of the immunoSEQ multiplex PCR assay. The clones in this table, taken by TCRdb from immuneACCESS, are in-frame only. Not every clone is retained; where verified, under half of the shortfall comes from an unresolved V gene, and the cause of the rest is unknown. This sample gives approximately 70,000 clones in total; more than 75% of them show up just once. Together, the top ten hold 3.5% to 4% of the sample. Sequencing used blood. In this chain, TRBV5-8 is recombined with TRBJ2-1; the central 13 bases match TRBD2. The source of this sequence is a woman in her fifties or sixties in good health. Read as DNA, the sequence is TGTGCCAGCAGCTCCAGACTAGCGGGAGGAGCGGATGAGCAGTTCTTC. Translated, it reads CASSSRLAGGADEQFF.